This T cell receptor (beta chain) emerged from a study of blood T cells in healthy people across ages. The authors ran a second PCR of about 7 to 11 cycles using a sample-barcoded 5' primer and a J-beta primer mix. TCRdb reprocessed the 5' RACE reads with MiXCR, giving one entry per CDR3 protein. The sample shows some 1.8 million distinct CDR3 sequences, 35% to 50% of them seen only once. Overall study results and limits: Lack of knowledge of donor CMV status possibly confounded expanded clonotype changes.

The CDR3 consists of 12 residues. Germline assignment: CDR1 DFQATT and CDR2 SNEGSKA (reference sequence). Trimming took 8 bases from V and 5 from J; bases not matched to a gene: 5. With regard to this clonotype: Its antigen is unidentified.

The sequence was obtained from a human donor in good health. The rearrangement uses TRBV20-1 and TRBJ2-7, with 11 bases lining up with TRBD1. The sequencing sample was made of blood. The CDR3 DNA reads as TGCAGTTCCGGGACAGGGGGTAACGAGCAGTACTTC. Protein sequence: CSSGTGGNEQYF.